A single sample gave rise to the 27 T cell receptor beta chains below, sequenced in a study of spatial heterogeneity in lung cancer. Time point specified: sample taken at primary tumor resection. Whole RNA came from tumor, nontumor lung or frozen PBMC and was sequenced without being sorted. MiXCR, run by TCRdb on the 5' RACE reads, gives a single entry per CDR3 protein. Of about 4,900 distinct CDR3 sequences in the sample, over 15% were seen once. The source material was PBMCs, sampled at surgery. All receptors derive from a male donor with early-stage non-small cell lung cancer.

This clonotype is labeled as medium-sized. CDR3 in amino acids: CASSILGDYFGSEQYF. In DNA form, the CDR3 reads TGTGCCAGTAGTATCCTGGGGGACTATTTCGGCAGCGAGCAGTACTTC. The chain has TRBV19 and TRBJ2-7, with 7 bases matching TRBD2. Trimming took 3 bases from V and 6 from J; bases not matched to a gene: 14. Germline loops: CDR1 LNHDA, CDR2 SQIVND (reference sequence). CDR3 length: 16 amino acids.

V usage is TRBV6-6 and J usage is TRBJ2-5, with no clear D. The CDR3 runs 15 residues. Germline CDR1 and CDR2: MNHNY and SVGAGI (reference sequence). Trimming pared 0 bases from V and 0 bases from J, leaving 8 bases between. The CDR3 spells CASSYSAANQETQYF. The CDR3, as DNA: TGTGCCAGCAGTTACTCGGCGGCAAACCAAGAGACCCAGTACTTC.

There are a few counts of this clonotype. The chain recombines TRBV29-1 with TRBJ1-1; 12 bases match TRBD1. The CDR3 sequence is 13 residues long. Germline loops: CDR1 SQVTM, CDR2 ANQGSEA. The V segment lost 6 bases and the J segment 7 bases; nucleotides outside the gene matches: 6. The CDR3 DNA reads as TGCAGCGTGTTGGGACAGGGGGCGATTGAAGCTTTCTTT. Protein sequence: CSVLGQGAIEAFF.

In its sample, this clonotype is medium-sized. The CDR3 DNA reads TGTGCCAGCAGCTTTGGGGGCGTAATAAGTGAAGCTTTCTTT. It encodes CASSFGGVISEAFF. V usage is TRBV7-9 and J usage is TRBJ1-1, with D possibly TRBD1 on 6 matching bases. The V and J ends lost 3 bases and 7 bases respectively, with 15 bases between them. There are 14 residues in the CDR3. The germline V gene has CDR1 SEHNR and CDR2 FQNEAQ (reference sequence).

This clonotype is medium-sized by share. The V call is TRBV29-1, the J call TRBJ2-1, with D maybe TRBD2 (6 bases). CDR1 is SQVTM and CDR2 is ANQGSEA in the germline V gene. Deletions cut 0 bases from V and 15 bases from J, with 12 bases between. This CDR3 region has 11 residues. The CDR3 loop reads CSVEDGRGTFF. DNA of the CDR3: TGCAGCGTTGAAGATGGGCGGGGAACGTTCTTC.

In its sample, this clonotype ranks as medium-sized (0.01 to 0.1%). Here the CDR3 reads CASSWWRRAEQYF. CDR3 nucleotide sequence: TGTGCCAGCAGCTGGTGGAGGAGGGCCGAGCAGTACTTC. This chain connects TRBV5-6 to TRBJ2-7; D perhaps matches TRBD2 (6 bases). Germline lookup yields CDR1 SGHDT and CDR2 YYEEEE. The V and J ends lost 3 bases and 6 bases respectively, with 13 bases between them. The CDR3 extends over 13 amino acids.

The chain employs TRBV4-1 and TRBJ2-5; 11 nucleotides agree with TRBD1. The CDR3 runs to 15 residues. Germline loops: CDR1 MGHRA, CDR2 YSYEKL. With V trimmed by 5 bases and J by 1 base, 3 bases remained unmatched. CDR3 loop: CASSVDRGLQETQYF. The CDR3, as DNA: TGCGCCAGCAGCGTGGACAGGGGGCTCCAAGAGACCCAGTACTTC.

This clonotype is medium-sized by share. The V call is TRBV20-1, the J call TRBJ2-1, with TRBD1 matching 7 bases. The CDR3 totals 14 residues. The V and J ends lost 3 bases and 3 bases, in that order; junction bases with no gene match: 5. CDR1 is DFQATT, CDR2 SNEGSKA, per germline (reference sequence). The CDR3, as DNA: TGCAGTGCTAGGGGACAGCAACACTACAATGAGCAGTTCTTC. The encoded protein is CSARGQQHYNEQFF.

This clonotype was counted only a few times. This chain links TRBV12-3 or TRBV12-4 with TRBJ1-4; D remains ambiguous. Trimming took off 2 bases at V and 8 bases at J, with 9 bases between the two ends. This CDR3 spans 13 amino acids. The CDR3 DNA sequence: TGTGCCAGCAGTTTACATGGGTCGGAAAAACTGTTTTTT. Translation gives CASSLHGSEKLFF.

This clonotype qualifies as medium-sized. The CDR3 reads CASRLVGTGDVLEQFF. CDR3 sequence (DNA): TGTGCAAGTCGCTTAGTCGGGACAGGGGATGTTTTGGAGCAGTTCTTC. The V call is TRBV12-2, the J call TRBJ2-1; the table's D call TRBD1 went unverified against the DNA. TRBV12-2 is flagged as a pseudogene. The CDR3 spans 16 residues.

This clonotype was seen at least ten times. The chain links TRBV4-1 to TRBJ2-7, with 11 bases aligning to TRBD1. Trimming took 3 bases from V and 2 from J; bases not matched to a gene: 3. Germline V gene lookup returns CDR1 MGHRA and CDR2 YSYEKL. CDR3 length equals 15 residues. In nucleotides, the CDR3 is TGCGCCAGCAGCCAGCCGGGACAGGGGGCCTACGAGCAGTACTTC. Its protein product is CASSQPGQGAYEQYF.

By its share, this clonotype is medium-sized. The chain is built from TRBV19 and TRBJ2-7, with D possibly matching TRBD1 (5 bases). From germline, CDR1 is LNHDA and CDR2 SQIVND (reference sequence). V lost 3 bases to trimming and J lost 3 bases, with 9 bases between them. This CDR3 is 13 amino acids long. The CDR3 bases are TGTGCCAGTAGTATGGCAGGGATCTACGAGCAGTACTTC. Translated: CASSMAGIYEQYF. Full variable domain (rest looked up from reference TRBV19 and TRBJ2-7): DGGITQSPKYLFRKEGQNVTLSCEQNLNHDAMYWYRQDPGQGLRLIYYSQIVNDFQKGDIAEGYSVSREKKESFPLTVTSAQKNPTAFYLCASSMAGIYEQYFGPGTRLTVT.

Relative to its sample, this clonotype is medium-sized. The chain links TRBV7-9 to TRBJ2-7, with 9 bases aligning to TRBD1. The CDR3 spans 15 residues. The germline V gene encodes CDR1 SEHNR and CDR2 FQNEAQ (reference sequence). J lost 6 bases, V lost 1 base, and 7 bases had no gene match. The CDR3 sequence: CASSLVGTGKSEQYF. The CDR3 region has the DNA TGTGCCAGCAGCTTAGTCGGGACAGGGAAGTCCGAGCAGTACTTC.

By frequency in the sample, this clonotype is medium-sized. This sequence joins TRBV7-8 and TRBJ2-1; 15 bases agree with TRBD2. The ends lost 5 bases at V and 0 bases at J; junction bases unmatched: 5. Looked up from germline, CDR1 is SGHVS and CDR2 is FQNEAQ. There are 18 residues in the CDR3. The CDR3 spells CASSPRTSGGDSYNEQFF. The DNA for the CDR3 is TGTGCCAGCAGCCCCCGGACTAGCGGGGGGGACTCCTACAATGAGCAGTTCTTC.

This clonotype has only a few counts. The chain links TRBV7-8 to TRBJ2-7, with 16 bases fitting TRBD2. The CDR3 has 19 residues. V lost 5 bases and J lost 0; bases outside the gene matches: 10. Germline-derived CDR1 and CDR2 are SGHVS and FQNEAQ. CDR3 sequence (DNA): TGTGCCAGCAGCCACCCCCCGGGACTAGCGGGGGGGAGCTCCTACGAGCAGTACTTC. Amino acids: CASSHPPGLAGGSSYEQYF. The complete variable domain, with remaining parts taken from reference TRBV7-8 and TRBJ2-7, reads GAGVSQSPRYKVAKRGQDVALRCDPISGHVSLFWYQQALGQGPEFLTYFQNEAQLDKSGLPSDRFFAERPEGSVSTLKIQRTQQEDSAVYLCASSHPPGLAGGSSYEQYFGPGTRLTVT.

The chain recombines TRBV7-3 with TRBJ1-4; 9 nucleotides agree with TRBD1. The germline V gene encodes CDR1 SGHTA and CDR2 FQGTGA. The CDR3 is 15 residues long. The V segment lost 0 bases and the J segment 4 bases; nucleotides outside the gene matches: 0. CDR3 bases: TGTGCCAGCAGCTTAACGGGACAGGGTAATGAAAAACTGTTTTTT. It translates to CASSLTGQGNEKLFF.

This rearrangement joins TRBV20-1 to TRBJ2-3; D gene ambiguous. V shed 2 bases and J shed 5 bases, with 8 bases lying between them. This CDR3 has 12 residues. CDR1 and CDR2 (germline): DFQATT, SNEGSKA (reference sequence). The CDR3 spells CSARPRQDTQYF. The CDR3, as DNA: TGCAGTGCTAGACCCAGACAAGATACGCAGTATTTT.

This clonotype has a handful of counts. The chain uses TRBV11-1 and TRBJ2-5; D is perhaps TRBD2 (5 bases). Germline V gives CDR1 SGHAT, CDR2 FQDESV (reference sequence). The V end lost 11 bases, the J end lost 5 bases, and 12 bases lay between the germline ends. This CDR3 region has 11 residues. The DNA for the CDR3 is TGTGCCGAGGGTACCCAGGAGACCCAGTACTTC. It codes for CAEGTQETQYF.

The CDR3 DNA sequence: TGTGCCAGCAGCCAAGTGAGGGGTGAGGGTGGCTACACCTTC. Protein product: CASSQVRGEGGYTF. The chain combines TRBV3-1 with TRBJ1-2; D may be TRBD1 (5 bases). This CDR3 contains 14 residues. V was pared by 1 base and J by 7 bases, with 13 bases between. From germline, CDR1 is LGHDT and CDR2 YNNKEL (reference sequence).

This clonotype is labeled as medium-sized (0.01 to 0.1%). This rearrangement joins TRBV7-9 to TRBJ2-7; D not certain. V was pared by 4 bases and J by 1 base, with 14 bases between. The CDR3 sequence is 15 residues long. CDR1 is SEHNR and CDR2 is FQNEAQ in the germline V gene (reference sequence). The DNA for the CDR3 is TGTGCCAGCAGCTCCGCCTGGTTGGAATCCTACGAGCAGTACTTC. Its protein product is CASSSAWLESYEQYF. Complete variable domain (other parts from reference TRBV7-9 and TRBJ2-7): DTGVSQNPRHKITKRGQNVTFRCDPISEHNRLYWYRQTLGQGPEFLTYFQNEAQLEKSRLLSDRFSAERPKGSFSTLEIQRTEQGDSAMYLCASSSAWLESYEQYFGPGTRLTVT.

This clonotype qualifies as medium-sized (0.01 to 0.1%). This CDR3 is CASSLGRKLQGNYNEQFF. In DNA form, the CDR3 reads TGCGCCAGCAGCTTGGGCCGGAAATTACAGGGGAACTACAATGAGCAGTTCTTC. The chain links TRBV5-1 to TRBJ2-1; 7 positions agree with TRBD1. V gave up 0 bases and J gave up 3 bases; unmatched junction bases: 12. The CDR3 consists of 18 residues. CDR1 SGHRS and CDR2 YFSETQ come from the germline V gene.

This clonotype is termed medium-sized. CDR3 coding DNA: TGTGCCAGCGGCCGGACAAAAACTAACTATGGCTACACCTTC. Translated, it gives CASGRTKTNYGYTF. The chain recombines TRBV6-1 with TRBJ1-2, with D possibly being TRBD1 (5 bases). The CDR3 contains 14 residues. Germline V lookup: CDR1 MNHNS, CDR2 SASEGT. Trimming pared 8 bases from V and 0 bases from J, leaving 13 bases between.

Sample share makes this clonotype medium-sized. J is TRBJ1-1 and V is TRBV5-1; 8 nucleotides agree with TRBD1. Germline CDR1 reads SGHRS; CDR2 reads YFSETQ. The J segment lost 6 bases and the V segment lost 2 bases, leaving 6 bases of the junction unmatched. The CDR3 has 14 residues. The CDR3 loop is CASSLRTGWAEAFF. The CDR3 DNA follows: TGCGCCAGCAGCTTAAGGACAGGGTGGGCTGAAGCTTTCTTT.

In its sample, this clonotype is medium-sized. The gene calls are TRBV29-1 and TRBJ1-1, with TRBD1 matching 7 bases. J gave up 11 bases and V 4 bases, and 7 bases lay outside the gene matches. The CDR3 is made up of 11 amino acids. Germline V lookup: CDR1 SQVTM, CDR2 ANQGSEA. The CDR3 nucleotides read TGCAGCGTTGCGGGAGGGGGCACGGCTTTCTTT. Its translation: CSVAGGGTAFF. Supplemented by reference TRBV29-1 and TRBJ1-1, the full variable domain reads SAVISQKPSRDICQRGTSLTIQCQVDSQVTMMFWYRQQPGQSLTLIATANQGSEATYESGFVIDKFPISRPNLTFSTLTVSNMSPEDSSIYLCSVAGGGTAFFGQGTRLTVV.

This clonotype is labeled as medium-sized. This chain connects TRBV7-9 to TRBJ1-1; no clear D gene. This CDR3 has 13 residues. V was cut by 1 base and J by 8 bases, with 11 bases left in between. Germline V gene sequence: CDR1 SEHNR, CDR2 FQNEAQ (reference sequence). This CDR3 reads CASSLGGLQEAFF. CDR3 coding DNA: TGTGCCAGCAGCTTAGGAGGTTTACAAGAAGCTTTCTTT.

The J gene is TRBJ2-5, the V gene TRBV6-6; no clear D. The germline gives CDR1 MNHNY, CDR2 SVGAGI (reference sequence). V was shortened by 7 bases and J by 2 bases, with 11 bases between the two germline ends. The CDR3 runs 13 residues. CDR3 loop: CASNEVGQETQYF. DNA for the CDR3: TGTGCCAGCAACGAAGTTGGGCAAGAGACCCAGTACTTC.

This clonotype is termed medium-sized (0.01 to 0.1%). The genes are TRBV15 and TRBJ2-7; no clear D. Deletions cut 8 bases from V and 2 bases from J, with 4 bases between. The CDR3 has 10 residues. Looked up from germline, CDR1 is LNHNV and CDR2 is YYDKDF (reference sequence). CDR3: CATGPYEQYF. CDR3 sequence (DNA): TGTGCCACCGGGCCCTACGAGCAGTACTTC.